The rows below give T cell receptor beta chains drawn from one sample of a study of PD-L1 blockade in urothelial cancer. Data came from immunoSEQ multiplex PCR; TCRdb stores just in-frame clones and leaves some out. Here the sample spans tens of thousands of clones, roughly four fifths being singletons. The specimen was PBMCs, collected around atezolizumab (anti-PD-L1) treatment. Receptors were obtained from a man aged 65 to 79 with urothelial cancer. CDR3s include the opening cysteine and the closing phenylalanine or tryptophan. Fields, in order: clone size, J gene, D gene, V gene, CDR3 protein, CDR3 DNA. The D gene is left open where the match is weak. Not every row has a clone size; where given, it reads once, few, many or a size class.

-	TRBJ1-3	-	TRBV7-9	CASSLGQGNTIYF	TGTGCCAGCAGCCTCGGACAGGGAAACACCATATATTTT
-	TRBJ2-2	-	TRBV18	CASSPRGPPNTGELFF	TGTGCCAGCTCACCTCGTGGGCCTCCGAACACCGGGGAGCTGTTTTTT
-	TRBJ1-2	TRBD1	TRBV2	CASSEDRSNYGYTF	TGTGCCAGCAGTGAGGACAGGTCTAACTATGGCTACACCTTC
-	TRBJ2-1	TRBD2	TRBV19	CASVRAGGRQYNEQFF	TGTGCCAGTGTCAGAGCGGGCGGGAGGCAGTACAATGAGCAGTTCTTC
-	TRBJ2-1	-	TRBV5-1	CASSLAPSESGEQFF	TGCGCCAGCAGCTTGGCACCTAGCGAATCGGGTGAGCAGTTCTTC
few	TRBJ2-2	TRBD1	TRBV11-1	CASSYQGQEAGELFF	TGTGCCAGCAGTTATCAGGGACAGGAGGCCGGGGAGCTGTTTTTT
-	TRBJ1-1	-	TRBV28	CASLTPNGGGATEAFF	TGTGCCAGCCTTACCCCCAATGGAGGGGGGGCCACTGAAGCTTTCTTT
-	TRBJ2-7	TRBD1	TRBV4-1	CASSPPTGWPYEQYF	TGCGCCAGCAGCCCCCCGACAGGGTGGCCCTACGAGCAGTACTTC
-	TRBJ2-1	TRBD2	TRBV5-4	CASSPGLSGTYNEQFF	TGTGCCAGCAGCCCCGGCCTTAGCGGGACCTACAATGAGCAGTTCTTC
-	TRBJ1-2	TRBD1	TRBV2	CASSTTGDYGYTF	TGTGCCAGCAGTACGACAGGGGACTATGGCTACACCTTC
few	TRBJ1-1	-	TRBV12-5	CASGPQGPLLGTEAFF	TGTGCTAGTGGCCCCCAGGGGCCTCTACTGGGTACTGAAGCTTTCTTT
-	TRBJ1-1	-	TRBV15	CATSSARGVGTEAFF	TGTGCCACCAGCAGCGCCCGGGGTGTTGGGACTGAAGCTTTCTTT
few	TRBJ2-2	-	TRBV9	CASRRTGELFF	TGTGCCAGCAGGCGAACCGGGGAGCTGTTTTTT
-	TRBJ1-2	TRBD1	TRBV6-1	CASSEEGASYGYTF	TGTGCCAGCAGTGAAGAGGGGGCTAGCTATGGCTACACCTTC
-	TRBJ1-1	-	TRBV9	CASSVGQSTIGTEAFF	TGTGCCAGCAGCGTAGGTCAGTCAACTATAGGCACTGAAGCTTTCTTT
medium-sized	TRBJ2-1	TRBD1	TRBV19	CASSIRDRGNWNEQFF	TGTGCCAGTAGTATCCGCGACAGGGGGAACTGGAATGAGCAGTTCTTC
-	TRBJ1-5	-	TRBV30	CAWSVSNSNQPQHF	TGTGCCTGGAGTGTATCCAATAGCAATCAGCCCCAGCATTTT
-	TRBJ2-7	-	TRBV7-2	CASQLGALTYEQYF	TGTGCCAGTCAACTGGGGGCTTTAACCTACGAGCAGTACTTC
few	TRBJ2-5	TRBD1	TRBV7-9	CASSPGRTGPQETQYF	TGTGCCAGCAGCCCCGGTAGGACAGGGCCTCAAGAGACCCAGTACTTC
-	TRBJ2-3	-	TRBV29-1	CSVEAGRGWSTDTQYF	TGCAGCGTTGAAGCTGGACGAGGGTGGAGCACAGATACGCAGTATTTT
-	TRBJ1-2	TRBD1	TRBV6-5	CASSADRVGGYTF	TGTGCCAGCAGCGCCGACAGGGTTGGCGGCTACACCTTC